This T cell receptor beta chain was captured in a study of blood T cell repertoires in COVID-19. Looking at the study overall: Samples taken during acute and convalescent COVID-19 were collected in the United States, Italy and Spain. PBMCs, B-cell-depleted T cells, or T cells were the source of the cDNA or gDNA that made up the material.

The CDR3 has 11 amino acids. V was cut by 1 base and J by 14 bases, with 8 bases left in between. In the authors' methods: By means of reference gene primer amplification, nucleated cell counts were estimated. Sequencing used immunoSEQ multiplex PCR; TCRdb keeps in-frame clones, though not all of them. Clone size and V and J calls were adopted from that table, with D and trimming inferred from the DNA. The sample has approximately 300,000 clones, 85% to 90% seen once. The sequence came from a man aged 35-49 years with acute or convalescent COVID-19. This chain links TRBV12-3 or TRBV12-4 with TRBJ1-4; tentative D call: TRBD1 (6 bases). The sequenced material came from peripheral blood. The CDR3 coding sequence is TGTGCCAGCAGTTTAGGGGACAAGCTGTTTTTT. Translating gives CASSLGDKLFF.